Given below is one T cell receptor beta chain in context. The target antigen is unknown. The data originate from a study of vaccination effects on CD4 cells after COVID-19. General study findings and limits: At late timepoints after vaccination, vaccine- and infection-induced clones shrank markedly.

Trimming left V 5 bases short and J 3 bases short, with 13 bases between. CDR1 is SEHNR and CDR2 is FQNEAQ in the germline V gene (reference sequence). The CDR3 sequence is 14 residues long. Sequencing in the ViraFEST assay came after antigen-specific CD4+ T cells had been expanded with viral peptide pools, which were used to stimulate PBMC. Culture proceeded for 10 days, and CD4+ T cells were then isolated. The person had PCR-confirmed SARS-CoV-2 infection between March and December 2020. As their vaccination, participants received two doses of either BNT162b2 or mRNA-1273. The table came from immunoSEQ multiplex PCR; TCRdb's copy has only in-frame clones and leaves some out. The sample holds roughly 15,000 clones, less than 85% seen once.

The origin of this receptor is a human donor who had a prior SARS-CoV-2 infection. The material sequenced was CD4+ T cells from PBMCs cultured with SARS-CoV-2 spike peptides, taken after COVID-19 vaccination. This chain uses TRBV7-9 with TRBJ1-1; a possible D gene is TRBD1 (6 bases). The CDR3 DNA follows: TGTGCCAGCAGCCGATACAGGGAGGACACTGAAGCTTTCTTT. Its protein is CASSRYREDTEAFF.